Listed below are T cell receptor beta chains from one sample, sequenced in a study of blood T cells in healthy people across ages. TCRdb reprocessed the 5' RACE reads with MiXCR, giving one entry per CDR3 protein. The sample lists over 600,000 distinct CDR3 sequences, roughly 41% occurring once. Sequenced material: blood. These receptors all stem from an elderly man in good health. Each CDR3 is given with its conserved first and last residue. D genes are given only for firm matches. Clone size, where shown, is once, few, many, or a class for clones that have expanded.

d_gene,v_gene,abundance,j_gene,CDR3aa,CDR3nt
TRBD2,TRBV4-2,NA,TRBJ2-1,CASSQTSGGGPYNEQFF,TGTGCCAGCAGCCAGACTAGCGGGGGGGGACCCTACAATGAGCAGTTCTTC
TRBD2,TRBV30,NA,TRBJ2-5,CAWMRLAGGGETQYF,TGTGCCTGGATGCGATTAGCGGGGGGTGGAGAGACCCAGTACTTC
TRBD2,TRBV10-3,NA,TRBJ2-7,CAISAPTSGVGEQYF,TGTGCCATCAGCGCACCTACTAGCGGGGTCGGCGAGCAGTACTTC
NA,TRBV4-3,NA,TRBJ2-3,CASSQARTDTQYF,TGCGCCAGCAGCCAAGCGAGGACAGATACGCAGTATTTT
NA,TRBV7-2,NA,TRBJ2-5,CASSLSITQETRYF,TGTGCCAGCAGCCTAAGTATAACCCAAGAGACCCGGTACTTC
NA,TRBV12-3/TRBV12-4,many,TRBJ2-1,CASRLRDLNNEQFF,TGTGCCAGCCGTCTAAGGGACCTTAACAATGAGCAGTTCTTC
NA,TRBV11-2,few,TRBJ2-1,CASSPPGPMSSYNEQFF,TGTGCCAGCAGCCCTCCGGGACCGATGAGCTCCTACAATGAGCAGTTCTTC
NA,TRBV14,NA,TRBJ2-7,CASSQLWETKSEQYF,TGTGCCAGCAGCCAACTATGGGAAACAAAAAGCGAGCAGTACTTC
NA,TRBV10-2,few,TRBJ2-5,CASSVTGLGETQYF,TGCGCCAGCAGTGTTACGGGGCTAGGCGAGACCCAGTACTTC
NA,TRBV24-1,few,TRBJ1-2,CATSDPKSPDSYGYTF,TGTGCCACCAGTGATCCAAAGAGCCCGGACAGCTATGGCTACACCTTC
NA,TRBV9,NA,TRBJ2-3,CASSVGVDTQYF,TGTGCCAGCAGCGTAGGGGTAGACACGCAGTATTTT
NA,TRBV6-2/TRBV6-3,few,TRBJ2-4,CASSYGGSDIQYF,TGTGCCAGCAGTTACGGGGGTAGTGACATTCAGTACTTC
TRBD1,TRBV6-1,NA,TRBJ2-1,CASSERTGGVYEQFF,TGTGCCAGCAGTGAAAGGACAGGGGGCGTCTACGAGCAGTTCTTC
NA,TRBV27,NA,TRBJ2-7,CASSFDRRDHIYEQYF,TGTGCCAGCAGTTTCGACCGCCGTGACCATATCTACGAGCAGTACTTC
NA,TRBV28,NA,TRBJ2-7,CASSLEGASGYEQYF,TGTGCCAGCAGTTTAGAGGGGGCTAGCGGCTACGAGCAGTACTTC
TRBD1,TRBV3-1,NA,TRBJ1-1,CAARGTGGEAFF,TGTGCCGCAAGAGGGACAGGGGGAGAAGCTTTCTTT
TRBD1,TRBV27,NA,TRBJ1-2,CASFRQGGSGGYTF,TGTGCCAGCTTTCGACAGGGAGGCTCTGGAGGCTACACTTTC
NA,TRBV11-2,NA,TRBJ2-1,CASSPRRLYNEQFF,TGTGCCAGCAGCCCTCGGAGGCTTTACAATGAGCAGTTCTTC
TRBD1,TRBV6-1,NA,TRBJ2-7,CASSLTGTLYEQYF,TGTGCCAGCAGTTTGACAGGGACCCTCTACGAGCAGTACTTC
NA,TRBV10-3,few,TRBJ2-7,CAISELVNEQYF,TGTGCCATCAGTGAGTTAGTGAACGAGCAGTACTTC
TRBD2,TRBV6-5,few,TRBJ2-7,CASSYGSSGSPYEQYF,TGTGCCAGCAGTTACGGGAGTAGCGGGAGTCCCTACGAGCAGTACTTC
NA,TRBV6-2/TRBV6-3,NA,TRBJ1-1,CASSYSLGNTEAFF,TGTGCCAGCAGTTACTCTCTGGGGAACACTGAAGCTTTCTTT
NA,TRBV7-3,few,TRBJ2-1,CASSAGPDIYNEQFF,TGTGCCAGCAGCGCCGGGCCGGACATCTACAATGAGCAGTTCTTC
NA,TRBV6-2/TRBV6-3,few,TRBJ2-6,CASSRRAGAGANVLTF,TGTGCCAGCAGTCGCCGGGCAGGGGCTGGGGCCAACGTCCTGACTTTC
NA,TRBV20-1,few,TRBJ2-5,CGVVESLRMGGETQYF,TGCGGAGTGGTGGAGAGCCTACGGATGGGAGGAGAGACCCAGTACTTC
NA,TRBV7-7,NA,TRBJ2-1,CASSLKGVGETQFF,TGTGCTAGCAGCTTAAAAGGGGTGGGGGAGACCCAGTTCTTC
NA,TRBV15,few,TRBJ2-7,CATSREKSGPSSYEQYF,TGTGCCACCAGCAGAGAAAAATCCGGGCCTAGCTCCTACGAGCAGTACTTC
NA,TRBV14,few,TRBJ2-3,CASSPRQAGTQYF,TGTGCCAGCAGCCCTCGACAGGCGGGTACGCAGTATTTT
TRBD1,TRBV20-1,few,TRBJ1-1,CSASTGATEAFF,TGCAGTGCTAGTACAGGGGCTACTGAAGCTTTCTTT
NA,TRBV12-3/TRBV12-4,few,TRBJ2-4,CASSLKGRDIQYF,TGTGCCAGCAGTTTAAAGGGAAGGGACATTCAGTACTTC
NA,TRBV7-3,once,TRBJ2-2,CASSLNPVGPGGGELFF,TGTGCCAGCAGCTTAAACCCGGTGGGACCTGGGGGCGGGGAGCTGTTTTTT
NA,TRBV6-5,few,TRBJ2-7,CASRLGQPLSEQYF,TGTGCCAGCAGGCTCGGACAGCCCTTGTCCGAGCAGTACTTC
NA,TRBV7-3,few,TRBJ2-6,CASSLGPVSGANVLTF,TGTGCCAGCAGCTTGGGACCGGTCTCTGGGGCCAACGTCCTGACTTTC
TRBD1,TRBV19,NA,TRBJ2-6,CASSTTLLTGGGGANVLTF,TGTGCCAGTAGTACGACACTTCTTACAGGGGGCGGTGGGGCCAACGTCCTGACTTTC
NA,TRBV9,NA,TRBJ2-3,CASSPRTDIRTDTQYF,TGTGCCAGCAGCCCCCGGACGGACATCCGCACAGATACGCAGTATTTT
NA,TRBV5-1,NA,TRBJ2-7,CASSLTGTKVYEQYF,TGCGCCAGCAGCTTGACTGGGACAAAGGTCTACGAGCAGTACTTC
TRBD2,TRBV10-1,few,TRBJ2-3,CASSERLAGGPRSTQYF,TGCGCCAGCAGTGAACGACTAGCGGGGGGCCCCCGATCTACGCAGTATTTT
TRBD1,TRBV4-1,NA,TRBJ1-2,CASSARTGGGGVYGYTF,TGCGCCAGCAGCGCCCGGACAGGGGGCGGAGGGGTCTATGGCTACACCTTC
TRBD1,TRBV27,NA,TRBJ2-6,CASSLLTGGFHSGANVLTF,TGTGCCAGCAGTTTATTGACAGGGGGCTTTCACTCTGGGGCCAACGTCCTGACTTTC
NA,TRBV20-1,once,TRBJ2-2,CSALVGANTGELFF,TGCAGTGCCCTTGTCGGGGCGAACACCGGGGAGCTGTTTTTT
TRBD1,TRBV12-5,NA,TRBJ2-3,CASGPPSGQGVDTQYF,TGTGCTAGTGGTCCGCCCTCTGGACAGGGAGTAGATACGCAGTATTTT
NA,TRBV6-2/TRBV6-3,many,TRBJ1-6,CASSPDGSRPLHF,TGTGCCAGCAGTCCCGACGGATCCAGGCCCCTCCACTTT
NA,TRBV6-5,once,TRBJ2-7,CASSYAPAYEQYF,TGTGCCAGCAGTTACGCCCCAGCTTACGAGCAGTACTTC
TRBD2,TRBV7-2,NA,TRBJ2-3,CASRASGGPDTQYF,TGTGCCAGCAGGGCTAGCGGGGGCCCGGATACGCAGTATTTT
TRBD2,TRBV20-1,NA,TRBJ2-5,CSARDYPGSGRPRSNEQYF,TGCAGTGCTAGAGATTACCCCGGTAGCGGGAGACCTCGTAGCAATGAGCAGTACTTC
TRBD2,TRBV2,NA,TRBJ2-1,CASSEEAGSVNEQFF,TGTGCCAGCAGTGAAGAAGCGGGATCGGTCAATGAGCAGTTCTTC
TRBD1,TRBV20-1,few,TRBJ2-3,CSARHRPGTGGPDTQYF,TGCAGTGCTAGACACCGTCCCGGGACAGGGGGCCCAGATACGCAGTATTTT
TRBD2,TRBV12-5,many,TRBJ2-5,CASGWIAGGQETQYF,TGTGCTAGTGGTTGGATAGCGGGGGGCCAAGAGACCCAGTACTTC
TRBD1,TRBV6-5,few,TRBJ1-2,CASRLPGTGGLGGYTF,TGTGCCAGCAGACTTCCCGGGACAGGGGGCCTCGGTGGCTACACCTTC
TRBD1,TRBV11-2,many,TRBJ2-3,CASSLTGVGDTQYF,TGTGCCAGCAGCCTGACAGGGGTGGGCGATACGCAGTATTTT
TRBD1,TRBV6-2/TRBV6-3,NA,TRBJ2-7,CANSPGTASRYF,TGTGCCAACAGCCCCGGGACAGCCTCCCGGTACTTC
TRBD1,TRBV30,NA,TRBJ1-5,CAWGLGQGQPQHF,TGTGCCTGGGGATTAGGACAGGGGCAGCCCCAGCATTTT
TRBD1,TRBV29-1,NA,TRBJ2-1,CSVHIGDRVDNEQFF,TGCAGCGTTCACATAGGGGACAGGGTGGACAATGAGCAGTTCTTC
NA,TRBV30,NA,TRBJ2-1,CAWKGSGPSYNEQFF,TGTGCCTGGAAGGGAAGTGGGCCGTCCTACAATGAGCAGTTCTTC
NA,TRBV27,few,TRBJ2-2,CASSSRGTGELFF,TGTGCCAGCAGTTCCCGGGGGACCGGGGAGCTGTTTTTT
TRBD2,TRBV6-6,many,TRBJ2-1,CASSYSSGGNNEQFF,TGTGCCAGCAGTTACTCAAGCGGGGGTAACAATGAGCAGTTCTTC
NA,TRBV28,NA,TRBJ1-1,CASGRTRLTEAFF,TGTGCCAGCGGAAGAACGAGGCTCACTGAAGCTTTCTTT
TRBD2,TRBV3-1,NA,TRBJ2-1,CASSRKTSGGYNEQFF,TGTGCCAGCAGCCGGAAGACTAGCGGGGGCTACAATGAGCAGTTCTTC
NA,TRBV13,NA,TRBJ2-1,CASSNEQGGNVNEQFF,TGTGCCAGCAGCAATGAACAGGGCGGGAACGTCAATGAGCAGTTCTTC
NA,TRBV7-2,NA,TRBJ2-7,CASSLDSGGKYF,TGTGCCAGCAGCTTAGATTCCGGGGGCAAGTACTTC